Detailed here is one T cell receptor (beta chain). Its target is unknown. TCRdb keeps only in-frame clones here, not all; method: immunoSEQ multiplex PCR. Of more than 75,000 clones detected, just over 90% appear once; the ten largest clones hold over 0.65%. The source of the sample is a study of OX40 agonist ivuxolimab in advanced cancers. J lost 7 bases, V lost 6 bases, and 10 bases had no gene match. The CDR3 is 14 residues long. Germline CDR1 and CDR2: SEHNR and FQNEAQ (reference sequence). Study-wide results and caveats: Clonal expansion in partial responders at 0.1-3.0 mg/kg ranked among the lowest.

The chain employs TRBV7-9 and TRBJ2-7; TRBD2 aligns across 9 bases. Sample: CD4+ or CD8+ T cells sorted from blood, taken in a trial of the OX40 agonist ivuxolimab. The sequence was collected from an adult with an advanced solid tumor such as melanoma, head and neck, liver or kidney cancer. CDR3 amino acids: CASRISGGPGEQYF. The CDR3 nucleotides are TGTGCCAGCAGGATAAGCGGGGGGCCTGGGGAGCAGTACTTC. The variable domain in full, with the rest retrieved from reference TRBV7-9 and TRBJ2-7, is DTGVSQNPRHKITKRGQNVTFRCDPISEHNRLYWYRQTLGQGPEFLTYFQNEAQLEKSRLLSDRFSAERPKGSFSTLEIQRTEQGDSAMYLCASRISGGPGEQYFGPGTRLTVT.